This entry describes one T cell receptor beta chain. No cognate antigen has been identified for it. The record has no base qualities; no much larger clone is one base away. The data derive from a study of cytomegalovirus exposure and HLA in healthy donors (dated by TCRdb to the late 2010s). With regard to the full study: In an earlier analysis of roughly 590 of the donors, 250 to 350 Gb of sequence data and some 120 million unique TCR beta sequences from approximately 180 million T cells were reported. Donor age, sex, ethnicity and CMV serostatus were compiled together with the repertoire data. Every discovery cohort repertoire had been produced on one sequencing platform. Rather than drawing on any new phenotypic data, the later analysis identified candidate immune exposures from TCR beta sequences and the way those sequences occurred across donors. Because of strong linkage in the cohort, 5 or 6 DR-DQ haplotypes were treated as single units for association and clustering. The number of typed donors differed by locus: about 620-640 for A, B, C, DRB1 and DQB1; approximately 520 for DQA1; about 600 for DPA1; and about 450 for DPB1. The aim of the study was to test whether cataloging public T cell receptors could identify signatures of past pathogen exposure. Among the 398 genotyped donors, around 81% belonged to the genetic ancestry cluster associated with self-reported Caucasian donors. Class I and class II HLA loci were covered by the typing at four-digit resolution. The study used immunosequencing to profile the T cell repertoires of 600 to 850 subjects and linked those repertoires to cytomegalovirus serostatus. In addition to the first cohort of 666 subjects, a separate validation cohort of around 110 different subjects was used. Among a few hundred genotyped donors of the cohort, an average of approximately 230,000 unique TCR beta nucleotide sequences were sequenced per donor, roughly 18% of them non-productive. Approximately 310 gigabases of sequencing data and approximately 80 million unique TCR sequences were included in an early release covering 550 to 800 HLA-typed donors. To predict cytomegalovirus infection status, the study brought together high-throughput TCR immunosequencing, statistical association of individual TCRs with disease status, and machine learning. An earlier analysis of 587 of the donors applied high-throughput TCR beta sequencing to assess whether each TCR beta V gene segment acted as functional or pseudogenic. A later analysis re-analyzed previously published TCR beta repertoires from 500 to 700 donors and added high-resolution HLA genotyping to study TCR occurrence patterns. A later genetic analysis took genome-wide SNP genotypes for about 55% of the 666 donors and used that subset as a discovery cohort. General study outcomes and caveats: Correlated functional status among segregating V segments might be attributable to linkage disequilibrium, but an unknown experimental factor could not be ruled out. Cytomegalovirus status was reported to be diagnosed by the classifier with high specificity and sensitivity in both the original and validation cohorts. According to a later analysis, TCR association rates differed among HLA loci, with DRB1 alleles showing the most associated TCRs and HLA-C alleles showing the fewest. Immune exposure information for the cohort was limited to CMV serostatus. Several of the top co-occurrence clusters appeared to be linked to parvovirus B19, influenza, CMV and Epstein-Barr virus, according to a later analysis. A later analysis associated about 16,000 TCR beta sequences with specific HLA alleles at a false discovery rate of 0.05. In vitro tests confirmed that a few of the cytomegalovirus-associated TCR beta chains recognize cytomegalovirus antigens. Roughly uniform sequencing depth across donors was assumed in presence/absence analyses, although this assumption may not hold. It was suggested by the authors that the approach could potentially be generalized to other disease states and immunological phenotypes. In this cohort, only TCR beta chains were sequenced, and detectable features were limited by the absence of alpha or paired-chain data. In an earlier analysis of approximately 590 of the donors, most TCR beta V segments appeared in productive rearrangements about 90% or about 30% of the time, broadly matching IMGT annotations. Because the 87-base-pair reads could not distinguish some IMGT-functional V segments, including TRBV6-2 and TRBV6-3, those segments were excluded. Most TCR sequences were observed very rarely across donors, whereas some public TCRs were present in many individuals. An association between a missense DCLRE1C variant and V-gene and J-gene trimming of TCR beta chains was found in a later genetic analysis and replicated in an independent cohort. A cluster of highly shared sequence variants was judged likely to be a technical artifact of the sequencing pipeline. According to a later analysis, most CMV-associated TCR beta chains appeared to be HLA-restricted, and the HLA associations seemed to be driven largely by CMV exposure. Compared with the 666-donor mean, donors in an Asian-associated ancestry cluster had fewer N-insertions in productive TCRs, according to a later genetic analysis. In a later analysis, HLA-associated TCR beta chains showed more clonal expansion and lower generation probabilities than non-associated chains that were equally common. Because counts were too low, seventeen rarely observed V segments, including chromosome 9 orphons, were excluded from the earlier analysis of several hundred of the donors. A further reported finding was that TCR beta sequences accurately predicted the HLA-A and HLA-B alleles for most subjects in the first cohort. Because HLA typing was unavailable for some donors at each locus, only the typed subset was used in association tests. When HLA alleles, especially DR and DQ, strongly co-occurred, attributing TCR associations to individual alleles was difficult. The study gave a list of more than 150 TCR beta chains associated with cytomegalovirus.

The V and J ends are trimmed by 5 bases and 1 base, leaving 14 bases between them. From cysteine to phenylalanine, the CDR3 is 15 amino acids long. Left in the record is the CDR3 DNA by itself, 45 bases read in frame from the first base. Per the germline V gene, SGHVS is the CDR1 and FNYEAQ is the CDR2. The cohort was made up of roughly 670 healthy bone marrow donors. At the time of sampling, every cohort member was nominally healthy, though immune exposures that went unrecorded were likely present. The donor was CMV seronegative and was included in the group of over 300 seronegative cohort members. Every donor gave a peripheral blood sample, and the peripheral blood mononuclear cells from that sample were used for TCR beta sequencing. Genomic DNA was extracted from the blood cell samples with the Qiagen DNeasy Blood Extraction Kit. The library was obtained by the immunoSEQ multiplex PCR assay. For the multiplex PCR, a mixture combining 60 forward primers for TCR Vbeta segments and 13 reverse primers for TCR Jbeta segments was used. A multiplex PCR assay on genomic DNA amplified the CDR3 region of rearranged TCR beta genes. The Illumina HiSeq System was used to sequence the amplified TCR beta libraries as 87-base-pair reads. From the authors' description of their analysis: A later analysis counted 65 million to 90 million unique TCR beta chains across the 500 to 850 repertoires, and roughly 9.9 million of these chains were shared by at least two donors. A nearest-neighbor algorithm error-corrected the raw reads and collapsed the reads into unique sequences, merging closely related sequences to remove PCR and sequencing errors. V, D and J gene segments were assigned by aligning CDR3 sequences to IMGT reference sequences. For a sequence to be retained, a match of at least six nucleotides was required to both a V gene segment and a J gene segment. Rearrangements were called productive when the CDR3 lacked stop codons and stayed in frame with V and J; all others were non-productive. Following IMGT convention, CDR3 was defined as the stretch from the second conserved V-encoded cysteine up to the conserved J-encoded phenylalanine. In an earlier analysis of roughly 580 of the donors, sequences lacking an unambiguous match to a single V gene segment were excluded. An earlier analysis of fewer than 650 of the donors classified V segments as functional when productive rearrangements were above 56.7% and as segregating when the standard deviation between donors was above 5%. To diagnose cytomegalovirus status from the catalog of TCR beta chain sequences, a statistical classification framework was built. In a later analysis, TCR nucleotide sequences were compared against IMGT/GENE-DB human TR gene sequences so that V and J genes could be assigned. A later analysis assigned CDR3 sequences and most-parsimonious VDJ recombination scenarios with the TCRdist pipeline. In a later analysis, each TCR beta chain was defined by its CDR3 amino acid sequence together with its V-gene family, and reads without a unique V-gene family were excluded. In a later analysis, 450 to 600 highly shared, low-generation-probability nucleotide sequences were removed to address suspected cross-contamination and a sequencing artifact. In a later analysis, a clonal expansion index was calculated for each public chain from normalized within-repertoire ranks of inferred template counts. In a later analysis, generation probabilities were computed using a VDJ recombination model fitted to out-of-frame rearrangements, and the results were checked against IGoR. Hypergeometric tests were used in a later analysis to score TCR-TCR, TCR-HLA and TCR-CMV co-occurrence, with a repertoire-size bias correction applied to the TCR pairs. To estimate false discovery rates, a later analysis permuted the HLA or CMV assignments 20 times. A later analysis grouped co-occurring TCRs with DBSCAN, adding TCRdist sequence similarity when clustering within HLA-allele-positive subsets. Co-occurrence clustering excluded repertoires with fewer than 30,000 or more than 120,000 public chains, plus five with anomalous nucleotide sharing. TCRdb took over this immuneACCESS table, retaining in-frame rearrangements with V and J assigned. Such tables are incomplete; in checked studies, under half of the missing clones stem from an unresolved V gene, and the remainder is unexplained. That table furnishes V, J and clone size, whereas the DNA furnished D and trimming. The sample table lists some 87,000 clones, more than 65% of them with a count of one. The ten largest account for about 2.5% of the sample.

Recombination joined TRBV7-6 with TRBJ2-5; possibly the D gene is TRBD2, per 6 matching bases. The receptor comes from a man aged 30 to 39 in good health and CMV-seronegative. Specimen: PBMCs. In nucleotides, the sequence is TGTGCCAGCAGCCTTCCTCCGGGACTCCAAGAGACCCAGTACTTC. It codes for CASSLPPGLQETQYF.